The T cell receptor beta chain described here comes from a study of cytotoxic CD8 clonotypes in ibrutinib-treated CLL. The length of the CDR3 is 16 residues. Germline V gene sequence: CDR1 MNHEY, CDR2 SMNVEV (reference sequence). Trimming cost V 8 bases and J 0 bases; bases outside gene matches: 2. Turning to this clone: No antigen is known for it.

Some clones are missing from TCRdb's copy, which holds only in-frame ones; the method was immunoSEQ multiplex PCR. The sample contains some 310,000 clones, 80% of which appear only once. Study findings and constraints: Higher clonality was seen at ibrutinib response and a return toward baseline at progression. Public clonotypes were rare and shrank or held steady on treatment.

Specimen: PBMCs, collected before ibrutinib treatment. The rearrangement joins TRBV27 to TRBJ2-1, with 15 nucleotides matching TRBD2. This clonotype originated in a human donor with chronic lymphocytic leukemia. This CDR3 reads CASGLAGGSSYNEQFF. CDR3 nucleotide sequence: TGTGCCAGCGGACTAGCGGGAGGGTCCTCCTACAATGAGCAGTTCTTC.